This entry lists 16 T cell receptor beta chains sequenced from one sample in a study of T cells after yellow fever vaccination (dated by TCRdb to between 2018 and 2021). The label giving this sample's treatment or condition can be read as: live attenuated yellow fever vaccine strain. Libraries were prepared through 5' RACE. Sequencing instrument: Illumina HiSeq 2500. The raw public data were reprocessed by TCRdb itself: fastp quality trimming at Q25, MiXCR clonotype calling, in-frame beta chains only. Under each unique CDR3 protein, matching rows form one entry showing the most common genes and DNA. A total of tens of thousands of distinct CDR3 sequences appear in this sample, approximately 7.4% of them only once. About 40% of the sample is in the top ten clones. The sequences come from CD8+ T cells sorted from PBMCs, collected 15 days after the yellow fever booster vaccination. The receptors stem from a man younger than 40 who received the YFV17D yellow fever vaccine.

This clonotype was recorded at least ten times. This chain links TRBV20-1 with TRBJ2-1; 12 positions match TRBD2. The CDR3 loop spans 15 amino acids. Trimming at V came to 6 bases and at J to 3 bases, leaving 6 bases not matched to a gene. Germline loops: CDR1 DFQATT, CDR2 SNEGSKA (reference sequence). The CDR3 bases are TGCAGTGCCAGTGGACTAGCGGGGCTCTACAATGAGCAGTTCTTC. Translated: CSASGLAGLYNEQFF.

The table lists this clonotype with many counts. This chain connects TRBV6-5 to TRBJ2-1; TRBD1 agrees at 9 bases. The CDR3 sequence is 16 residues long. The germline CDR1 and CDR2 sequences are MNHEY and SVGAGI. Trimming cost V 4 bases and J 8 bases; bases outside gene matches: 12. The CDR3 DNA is TGTGCCAGCAGTTCGGGGGGAGGGACAGGGAACGATGAGCAGTTCTTC. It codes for CASSSGGGTGNDEQFF.

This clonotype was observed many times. CDR3 DNA: TGCGCCAGCAGCCCCCGGGGGGGAAATCAGCCCCAGCATTTT. This gives the protein CASSPRGGNQPQHF. V gene TRBV4-3 combines with J gene TRBJ1-5, with D possibly TRBD1 on 5 matching bases. The CDR3 is made up of 14 amino acids. The germline V gene has CDR1 LGHNA and CDR2 YSLEER. The V and J ends lost 4 bases and 4 bases respectively, with 11 bases between them.

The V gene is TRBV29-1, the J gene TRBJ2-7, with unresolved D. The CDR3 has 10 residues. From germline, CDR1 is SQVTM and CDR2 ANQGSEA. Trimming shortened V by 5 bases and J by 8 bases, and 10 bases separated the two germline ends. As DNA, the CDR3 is TGCAGCGTTACAAAAGACAAGCAGTACTTC. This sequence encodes CSVTKDKQYF.

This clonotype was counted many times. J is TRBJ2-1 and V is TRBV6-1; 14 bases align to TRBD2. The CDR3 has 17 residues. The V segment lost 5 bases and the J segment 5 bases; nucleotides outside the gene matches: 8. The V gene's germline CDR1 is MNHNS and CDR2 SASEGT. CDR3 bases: TGTGCCAGCAGTCGCCTGGGACTAGCGGGAGTGAACAATGAGCAGTTCTTC. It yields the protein CASSRLGLAGVNNEQFF.

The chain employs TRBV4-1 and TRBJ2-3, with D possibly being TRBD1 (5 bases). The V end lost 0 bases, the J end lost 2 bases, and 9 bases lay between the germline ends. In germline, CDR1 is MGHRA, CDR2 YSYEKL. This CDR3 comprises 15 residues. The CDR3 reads CASSQDDRFTDTQYF. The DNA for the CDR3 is TGCGCCAGCAGCCAAGATGACAGATTCACAGATACGCAGTATTTT.

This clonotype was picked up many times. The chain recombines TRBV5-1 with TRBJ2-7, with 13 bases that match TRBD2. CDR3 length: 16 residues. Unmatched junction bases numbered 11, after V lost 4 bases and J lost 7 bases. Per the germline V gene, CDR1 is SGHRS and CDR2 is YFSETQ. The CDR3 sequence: CASSPTSGRALREQYF. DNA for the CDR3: TGCGCCAGCAGCCCCACTAGCGGGAGGGCGCTGAGGGAGCAGTACTTC.

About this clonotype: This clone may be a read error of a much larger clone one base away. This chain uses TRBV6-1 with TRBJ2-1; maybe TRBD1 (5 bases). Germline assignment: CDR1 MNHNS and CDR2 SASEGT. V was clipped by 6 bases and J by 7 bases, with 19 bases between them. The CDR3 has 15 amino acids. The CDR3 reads CASSRAQGFGNEQFF. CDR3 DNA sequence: TGTGCCAGCAGCCGGGCCCAGGGTTTCGGAAATGAGCAGTTCTTC.

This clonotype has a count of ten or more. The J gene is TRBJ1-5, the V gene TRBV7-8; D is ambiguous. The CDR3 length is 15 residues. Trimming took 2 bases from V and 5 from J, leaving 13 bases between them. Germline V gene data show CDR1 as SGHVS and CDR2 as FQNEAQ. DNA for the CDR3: TGTGCCAGCAGCTTAATCCCAATAAGGGATCAGCCCCAGCATTTT. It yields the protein CASSLIPIRDQPQHF.

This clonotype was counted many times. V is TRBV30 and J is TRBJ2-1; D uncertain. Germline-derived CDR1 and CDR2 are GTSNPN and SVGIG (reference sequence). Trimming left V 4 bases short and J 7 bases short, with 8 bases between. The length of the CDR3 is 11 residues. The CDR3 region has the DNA TGTGCCTGGACCGAAGCTAATGAGCAGTTCTTC. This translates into CAWTEANEQFF.

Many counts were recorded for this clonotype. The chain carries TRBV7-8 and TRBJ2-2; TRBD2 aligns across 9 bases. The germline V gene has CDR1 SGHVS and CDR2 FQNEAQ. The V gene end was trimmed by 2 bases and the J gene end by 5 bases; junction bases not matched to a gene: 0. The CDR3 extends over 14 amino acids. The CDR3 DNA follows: TGTGCCAGCAGCTTAACTAGCGGGACCGGGGAGCTGTTTTTT. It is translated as CASSLTSGTGELFF.

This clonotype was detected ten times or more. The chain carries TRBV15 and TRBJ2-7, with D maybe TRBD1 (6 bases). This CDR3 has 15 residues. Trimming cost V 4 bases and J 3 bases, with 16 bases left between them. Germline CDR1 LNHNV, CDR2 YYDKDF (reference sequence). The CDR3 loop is CATSNLNGQIYEQYF. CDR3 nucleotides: TGTGCCACCAGCAACCTCAACGGACAGATCTACGAGCAGTACTTC.

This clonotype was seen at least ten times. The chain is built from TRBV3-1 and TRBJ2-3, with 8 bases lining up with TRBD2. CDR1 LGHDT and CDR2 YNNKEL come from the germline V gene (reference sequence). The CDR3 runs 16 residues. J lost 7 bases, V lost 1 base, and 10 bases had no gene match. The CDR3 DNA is TGTGCCAGCAGCCAAGTTTCCGGGAGGGAACCCAATACGCAGTATTTT. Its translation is CASSQVSGREPNTQYF.

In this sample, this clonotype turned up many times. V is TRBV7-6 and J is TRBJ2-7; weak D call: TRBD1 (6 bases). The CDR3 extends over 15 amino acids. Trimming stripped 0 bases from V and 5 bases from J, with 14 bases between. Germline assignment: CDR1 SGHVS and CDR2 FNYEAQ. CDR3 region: CASSLALQGSDEQYF. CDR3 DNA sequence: TGTGCCAGCAGCTTAGCGCTGCAGGGGAGCGACGAGCAGTACTTC.

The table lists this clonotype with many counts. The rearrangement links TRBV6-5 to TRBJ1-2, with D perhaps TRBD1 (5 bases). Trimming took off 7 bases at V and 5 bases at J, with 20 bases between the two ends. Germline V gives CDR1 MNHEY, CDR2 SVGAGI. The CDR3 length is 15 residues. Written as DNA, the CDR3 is TGTGCCAGCACCCAAACGGCGGGACCCGCATATGGCTACACCTTC. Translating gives CASTQTAGPAYGYTF.

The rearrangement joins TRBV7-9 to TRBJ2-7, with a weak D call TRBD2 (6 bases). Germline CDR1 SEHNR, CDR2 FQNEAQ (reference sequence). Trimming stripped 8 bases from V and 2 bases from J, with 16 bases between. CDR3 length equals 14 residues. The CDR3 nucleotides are TGTGCCAGCGCCCCAGCGGGCCTCCCCTACGAGCAGTACTTC. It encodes CASAPAGLPYEQYF.